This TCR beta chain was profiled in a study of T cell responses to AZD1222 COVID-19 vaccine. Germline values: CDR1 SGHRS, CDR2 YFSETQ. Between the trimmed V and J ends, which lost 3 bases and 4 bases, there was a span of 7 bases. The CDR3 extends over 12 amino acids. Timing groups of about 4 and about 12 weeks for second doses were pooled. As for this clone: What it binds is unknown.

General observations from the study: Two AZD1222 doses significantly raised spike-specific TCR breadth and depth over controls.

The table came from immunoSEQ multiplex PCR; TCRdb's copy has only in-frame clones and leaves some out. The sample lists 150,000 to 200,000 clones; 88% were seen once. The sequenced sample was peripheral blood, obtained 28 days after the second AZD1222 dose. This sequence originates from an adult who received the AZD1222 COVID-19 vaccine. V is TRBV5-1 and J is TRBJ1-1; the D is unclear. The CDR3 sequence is CASSWSGTEAFF. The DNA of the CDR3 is TGCGCCAGCAGCTGGTCCGGCACTGAAGCTTTCTTT.